Below are 30 T cell receptor beta chains sequenced from a single sample in a study of cytomegalovirus exposure and HLA in healthy donors (dated by TCRdb to 2017 to 2019). Receptor amplification or capture employed the immunoSEQ multiplex PCR assay. A mixture of 60 forward primers for TCR Vbeta segments and 13 reverse primers for TCR Jbeta segments was used in the multiplex PCR. TCRdb carries this immuneACCESS record with in-frame sequences only. Its versions omit some clonotypes, under half of them owing to an unresolved V gene in the studies checked, with the rest unexplained. The sample table holds 130,000 or so clones, of which about 61% were seen once. The ten largest make up 2.4% of the sample. The source material was PBMCs. These receptors came from a woman in her thirties or forties in good health and CMV-seronegative.

This clone appeared a few times. The rearrangement uses TRBV5-1 and TRBJ2-7, with 9 bases that match TRBD2. Trimming removed 0 bases from V and 7 bases from J; junction bases left unmatched: 8. Germline V gene data show CDR1 as SGHRS and CDR2 as YFSETQ. The CDR3 is 15 amino acids. The CDR3 DNA reads TGCGCCAGCAGCTTGGGTAGCGGGGGCGATACGGAGCAGTACTTC. This codes for CASSLGSGGDTEQYF.

DNA of the CDR3: TGTGCCAGCAGTTACCAACAGCATACTCAAGAGACCCAGTACTTC. Protein product: CASSYQQHTQETQYF. The chain links TRBV27 to TRBJ2-5; D gene ambiguous. The CDR3 contains 15 residues. CDR1 and CDR2 (germline): MNHEY, SMNVEV (reference sequence). The V and J ends lost 4 bases and 2 bases respectively, with 14 bases between them.

This clone appeared a few times. The genes are TRBV5-4 and TRBJ2-3; D is unresolved. Germline V gene sequence: CDR1 SGHNT, CDR2 YYREEE (reference sequence). CDR3 length: 14 amino acids. Trimming removed 3 bases from V and 6 bases from J, with 14 bases in between. The CDR3 here is CASSSPNPPDTQYF. The CDR3 DNA is TGTGCCAGCAGCTCCCCTAACCCACCGGATACGCAGTATTTT.

The gene calls are TRBV7-2 and TRBJ1-3; 8 bases align to TRBD1. There are 16 residues in the CDR3. Germline assignment: CDR1 SGHTA and CDR2 FQGNSA. V lost 0 bases to trimming and J lost 3 bases; unmatched junction nucleotides: 4. CDR3 bases: TGTGCCAGCAGCTTAGCGCCAGGGGGCCTTGGAAACACCATATATTTT. This translates into CASSLAPGGLGNTIYF.

The chain recombines TRBV7-9 with TRBJ2-2; D ambiguous. The CDR3 sequence is 15 residues long. Trimming cost V 2 bases and J 1 base, with 8 bases left between them. In germline, CDR1 is SEHNR, CDR2 FQNEAQ (reference sequence). The CDR3 here is CASSLNSVNTGELFF. The DNA for the CDR3 is TGTGCCAGCAGCTTAAACAGTGTGAACACCGGGGAGCTGTTTTTT.

This clone was seen once. The chain links TRBV28 to TRBJ1-1; 7 positions agree with TRBD1. CDR1 and CDR2 (germline): MDHEN, SYDVKM. There are 13 residues in the CDR3. The trim removed 6 bases at V and 4 bases at J, leaving 5 bases unmatched. The DNA for the CDR3 is TGTGCCAGCAGAGGCGACAGGGCCACTGAAGCTTTCTTT. It yields the protein CASRGDRATEAFF. The whole variable domain, remainder taken from reference TRBV28 and TRBJ1-1, is DVKVTQSSRYLVKRTGEKVFLECVQDMDHENMFWYRQDPGLGLRLIYFSYDVKMKEKGDIPEGYSVSREKKERFSLILESASTNQTSMYLCASRGDRATEAFFGQGTRLTVV.

The V gene is TRBV7-9, the J gene TRBJ2-1; TRBD2 matches at 12 bases. V was clipped by 1 base and J by 8 bases; unmatched bases: 6. Per germline, CDR1 SEHNR and CDR2 FQNEAQ (reference sequence). CDR3 length equals 16 residues. CDR3 sequence: CASSLGLTSGGDEQFF. Here the CDR3 DNA reads TGTGCCAGCAGCTTAGGATTGACTAGCGGGGGCGATGAGCAGTTCTTC.

This clone was found many times. The genes are TRBV7-2 and TRBJ1-5; D ambiguous. Looked up from germline, CDR1 is SGHTA and CDR2 is FQGNSA. V lost 2 bases, J lost 1 base, and 3 bases lay in between. CDR3 length: 13 residues. This chain's CDR3 is CASSLQSNQPQHF. In DNA form, the CDR3 reads TGTGCCAGCAGCTTACAGAGCAATCAGCCCCAGCATTTT.

In its sample, this clone was seen a few times. The chain couples TRBV5-6 to TRBJ1-5; TRBD1 matches 9 bases. With V trimmed by 4 bases and J by 1 base, 3 bases remained unmatched. Germline assignment: CDR1 SGHDT and CDR2 YYEEEE. There are 15 residues in the CDR3. Here the CDR3 reads CASSPGTGSNQPQHF. The CDR3 DNA is TGTGCCAGCAGCCCCGGGACAGGGAGCAATCAGCCCCAGCATTTT.

The chain joins TRBV2 to TRBJ1-5; D possibly corresponds to TRBD1 (5 bases). This CDR3 contains 14 residues. Germline V gene sequence: CDR1 SNHLY, CDR2 FYNNEI. The V end was cut by 7 bases, the J end by 7 bases, with 17 bases between. Written as DNA, the CDR3 is TGTGCCAGCAATGGAGGGGATGGTGGCCAGCCCCAGCATTTT. Its protein is CASNGGDGGQPQHF.

The chain combines TRBV9 with TRBJ1-5, with TRBD1 matching 7 bases. This CDR3 has 14 amino acids. Unmatched junction bases numbered 6, after V lost 3 bases and J lost 6 bases. Germline V CDR1 and CDR2: SGDLS, YYNGEE. Written as DNA, the CDR3 is TGTGCCAGCAGCGGGACAGGTCAGAGTCAGCCCCAGCATTTT. It is translated as CASSGTGQSQPQHF.

This clone came up a few times. The rearrangement joins TRBV6-1 to TRBJ2-7; unclear D gene. V lost 6 bases, J lost 0 bases, and 6 bases lay in between. The CDR3 sequence is 12 residues long. CDR1 is MNHNS and CDR2 is SASEGT in the germline V gene. The CDR3 sequence: CASRESSYEQYF. DNA for the CDR3: TGTGCCAGCAGGGAGAGCTCCTACGAGCAGTACTTC.

This rearrangement joins TRBV5-1 to TRBJ1-2; 11 positions match TRBD1. This CDR3 has 15 amino acids. The V and J ends lost 4 bases and 4 bases, in that order; junction bases with no gene match: 6. The germline CDR1 and CDR2 sequences are SGHRS and YFSETQ. The CDR3 nucleotides are TGCGCCAGCAGCCAGGGGACAGGGGGTATCTATGGCTACACCTTC. Translating gives CASSQGTGGIYGYTF.

The chain employs TRBV7-8 and TRBJ1-5; tentatively, D is TRBD1 (6 bases). Germline V gives CDR1 SGHVS, CDR2 FQNEAQ. This CDR3 is built from 16 residues. The V end was cut by 3 bases, the J end by 0 bases, with 12 bases between. DNA of the CDR3: TGTGCCAGCAGCTTCGAAGGGGGTTATAGCAATCAGCCCCAGCATTTT. Residues: CASSFEGGYSNQPQHF.

V usage is TRBV5-5 and J usage is TRBJ1-1, with TRBD1 identical over 9 bases. The V and J ends lost 4 bases and 1 base, in that order; junction bases with no gene match: 8. The length of the CDR3 is 16 residues. Per the germline V gene, CDR1 is SGHKS and CDR2 is YYEKEE (reference sequence). The CDR3 nucleotides are TGTGCCAGCAGCCTAGACCCGGGACAGGGGAACACTGAAGCTTTCTTT. Translation gives CASSLDPGQGNTEAFF.

This chain joins TRBV7-3 and TRBJ2-3, with 14 positions matching TRBD2. The V gene end was trimmed by 0 bases and the J gene end by 4 bases; junction bases not matched to a gene: 3. Looked up from germline, CDR1 is SGHTA and CDR2 is FQGTGA. The CDR3 runs 17 residues. CDR3 nucleotide sequence: TGTGCCAGCAGCTTAACAGGACTAGCGGGGGGCGCAGATACGCAGTATTTT. Translated, it gives CASSLTGLAGGADTQYF.

The chain links TRBV27 to TRBJ2-3, with TRBD2 as a possible D gene (5 bases). Germline V gene data show CDR1 as MNHEY and CDR2 as SMNVEV (reference sequence). CDR3 length equals 15 residues. The V and J ends lost 5 bases and 6 bases respectively, with 18 bases between them. The CDR3, as DNA: TGTGCCAGCAGTAGTGAGCGACGGGGTTTCGATACGCAGTATTTT. It codes for CASSSERRGFDTQYF.

This chain joins TRBV18 and TRBJ1-4, with 7 bases lining up with TRBD1. V lost 6 bases and J lost 4; bases outside the gene matches: 5. The CDR3 runs to 14 residues. Germline-derived CDR1 and CDR2 are KGHSH and LQKENI. CDR3 in DNA: TGTGCCAGCTCCACAGGGGCCCTTAATGAAAAACTGTTTTTT. Translating gives CASSTGALNEKLFF.

For this clone: The junction differs from germline at one of its ends, possibly a read error. The chain links TRBV28 to TRBJ1-3; 8 nucleotides agree with TRBD1. Per germline, CDR1 MDHEN and CDR2 SYDVKM. The CDR3 contains 12 residues. CDR3 loop: CASSYGQGLGDF. The CDR3 DNA follows: TGTGCCAGCAGTTACGGACAGGGCCTCGGGGATTTT.

V is TRBV11-3 and J is TRBJ2-7; possibly TRBD2 for D (5 bases). The ends were cut back, 0 bases at V and 7 bases at J, with 13 bases in the middle. The CDR3 consists of 14 residues. The germline gives CDR1 SGHNT, CDR2 YENEEA. CDR3 in DNA: TGTGCCAGCAGCTTAGAATGGGGTACGGGGGAGCAGTACTTC. Its translation is CASSLEWGTGEQYF.

The rearrangement links TRBV14 to TRBJ2-1, with 7 positions matching TRBD2. V shed 4 bases, J shed 4 bases, and the junction held 7 bases outside the gene matches. There are 15 residues in the CDR3. Per the germline V gene, CDR1 is SGHDN and CDR2 is FVKESK. Here the CDR3 reads CASSLLSGRYNEQFF. In DNA form, the CDR3 reads TGTGCCAGCAGCCTATTGTCCGGGAGGTACAATGAGCAGTTCTTC.

Here the CDR3 DNA reads TGCGCCAGCAGCCTGACAGGGGCCTCTGGAAACACCATATATTTT. It specifies CASSLTGASGNTIYF. V gene TRBV5-1 combines with J gene TRBJ1-3; the match to TRBD1 covers 8 bases. Germline values: CDR1 SGHRS, CDR2 YFSETQ. V lost 4 bases, J lost 0 bases, and 3 bases stayed unmatched. The CDR3 extends over 15 amino acids.

The chain is built from TRBV9 and TRBJ1-5, with D possibly matching TRBD1 (5 bases). V was trimmed by 4 bases and J by 6 bases, leaving 11 bases between them. From germline, CDR1 is SGDLS and CDR2 YYNGEE. The CDR3 totals 13 residues. CDR3 protein: CASSIGGGQPQHF. CDR3 in DNA: TGTGCCAGCAGCATCGGGGGGGGTCAGCCCCAGCATTTT.

V gene TRBV7-2 combines with J gene TRBJ2-3; 8 bases align to TRBD2. The CDR3 is made up of 15 amino acids. V trimming: 3 bases; J trimming: 3 bases; junction bases outside the gene matches: 5. Germline-derived CDR1 and CDR2 are SGHTA and FQGNSA. DNA for the CDR3: TGTGCCAGCAGCTTCACCGGGGGGGCAACAGATACGCAGTATTTT. The encoded protein is CASSFTGGATDTQYF.

This clone was counted between two and nine times. The chain combines TRBV15 with TRBJ2-7; 8 nucleotides align to TRBD1. Germline CDR1 reads LNHNV; CDR2 reads YYDKDF (reference sequence). This CDR3 has 14 amino acids. The V and J ends lost 6 bases and 0 bases, in that order; junction bases with no gene match: 4. CDR3 DNA sequence: TGTGCCACCAGGGTCGGGACAGGCTCCTACGAGCAGTACTTC. It is translated as CATRVGTGSYEQYF.

V and J are TRBV11-2 and TRBJ1-6; 7 nucleotides match TRBD1. Unmatched junction bases numbered 8, after V lost 5 bases and J lost 10 bases. Germline assignment: CDR1 SGHAT and CDR2 FQNNGV. The CDR3 runs 14 residues. The chain's CDR3 is CASSTYRGRSPLHF. The DNA for the CDR3 is TGTGCCAGCAGCACATACAGGGGACGCTCACCCCTCCACTTT.

This rearrangement joins TRBV10-3 to TRBJ2-5; 7 bases are shared with TRBD1. Germline CDR1 ENHRY, CDR2 SYGVKD. The CDR3 is made up of 14 amino acids. Unmatched junction bases numbered 9, after V lost 6 bases and J lost 5 bases. The CDR3 protein is CAIRGTGVGETQYF. The CDR3, as DNA: TGTGCCATCAGGGGAACAGGGGTTGGGGAGACCCAGTACTTC.

This clone was seen only once. The chain links TRBV7-2 to TRBJ1-1, with 11 bases lining up with TRBD1. Germline V lookup: CDR1 SGHTA, CDR2 FQGNSA. After removal of 2 bases from V and 10 bases from J, the junction contained 3 bases not matched to a gene. The CDR3 consists of 13 residues. CDR3 sequence: CASSLPGQGVAFF. DNA for the CDR3: TGTGCCAGCAGCTTACCGGGACAGGGGGTAGCTTTCTTT.

V usage is TRBV28 and J usage is TRBJ2-3; D is possibly TRBD2 (5 bases). V was shortened by 5 bases and J by 1 base, with 16 bases between the two germline ends. Germline values: CDR1 MDHEN, CDR2 SYDVKM. This CDR3 comprises 16 residues. For the CDR3, the DNA is TGTGCCAGCAGTCCCCAGGCTTTGAGGGGCACAGATACGCAGTATTTT. It yields the protein CASSPQALRGTDTQYF.

The chain joins TRBV27 to TRBJ1-2; D not resolved. Per germline, CDR1 MNHEY and CDR2 SMNVEV (reference sequence). Trimming left V 6 bases short and J 4 bases short, with 9 bases between. The CDR3 covers 12 residues. The CDR3 is CASSLRGYGYTF. The CDR3, as DNA: TGTGCCAGCAGCCTCAGAGGCTATGGCTACACCTTC.